These 19 T cell receptor beta chains were all obtained from the same sample, sequenced in a study of shared clonotypes between healthy human individuals (TCRdb year 2020). The method behind the library was the immunoSEQ multiplex PCR assay. Here the immuneACCESS table is served through TCRdb, limited to in-frame sequences with V and J called. Missing clones are a known gap in these copies; in checked studies unresolved V genes cover under half, and the rest lacks a known reason. The sample table records about 1.4 million clones; over 95% of these occur just once. 1.2% of the sample goes to the ten largest clones. What was sequenced was naive CD4+ T cells sorted from blood. Reading the label with the study, this specimen's cell subset or site is: CD45RA+ positively selected. The receptors here all came from a man aged 25 to 40 in good health.

This chain links TRBV2 with TRBJ1-1; 8 nucleotides match TRBD1. The ends lost 6 bases at V and 2 bases at J; junction bases unmatched: 26. This CDR3 region has 21 residues. Germline V gene lookup returns CDR1 SNHLY and CDR2 FYNNEI. The CDR3 nucleotides read TGTGCCAGCAGACGAGAGATTACAACCGGGACAGGAACTATCCGAAACACTGAAGCTTTCTTT. The encoded protein is CASRREITTGTGTIRNTEAFF.

CDR3 nucleotides: TGTGCCAGCAGTAAACCCGGGACAGGCTCCTACGAGCAGTACTTC. Translating it yields CASSKPGTGSYEQYF. V and J are TRBV6-6 and TRBJ2-7; 8 bases line up with TRBD1. The CDR3 contains 15 residues. Looked up from germline, CDR1 is MNHNY and CDR2 is SVGAGI (reference sequence). The V segment lost 5 bases and the J segment 0 bases; nucleotides outside the gene matches: 6.

The J gene is TRBJ2-3, the V gene TRBV25-1; D not certain. The CDR3 extends over 12 amino acids. Germline lookup yields CDR1 MGHDK and CDR2 SYGVNS. The V and J ends lost 10 bases and 6 bases respectively, with 14 bases between them. The chain's CDR3 is CATRDEGDTQYF. The CDR3 DNA is TGTGCCACGCGAGATGAAGGCGATACGCAGTATTTT.

V usage is TRBV12-5 and J usage is TRBJ2-3; no clear D gene. The CDR3 spans 11 residues. The germline CDR1 and CDR2 sequences are LGHNT and FRNRAP. The ends were cut back, 4 bases at V and 3 bases at J, with 2 bases in the middle. DNA of the CDR3: TGTGCTAGTGGTTGGACAGATACGCAGTATTTT. Its protein product is CASGWTDTQYF.

The chain combines TRBV6-1 with TRBJ2-1; TRBD2 matches 7 bases. The CDR3 extends over 19 amino acids. Germline lookup yields CDR1 MNHNS and CDR2 SASEGT. The V gene end was trimmed by 4 bases and the J gene end by 7 bases; junction bases not matched to a gene: 22. The CDR3 spells CASSAADRRWGGGGNEQFF. CDR3 nucleotides: TGTGCCAGCAGTGCAGCGGATCGACGCTGGGGGGGAGGAGGGAATGAGCAGTTCTTC.

V is TRBV10-3 and J is TRBJ2-1; 8 nucleotides line up with TRBD2. The CDR3 length is 18 residues. V trimming: 0 bases; J trimming: 2 bases; junction bases outside the gene matches: 9. Germline loops: CDR1 ENHRY, CDR2 SYGVKD. The CDR3 coding sequence is TGTGCCATCAGTGAGTCGCCCCGACTAGCGATTGCCTACAATGAGCAGTTCTTC. It encodes CAISESPRLAIAYNEQFF.

The CDR3 is CATTRASYGYTF. For the CDR3, the DNA is TGTGCCACTACCCGGGCTTCCTATGGCTACACCTTC. This chain connects TRBV19 to TRBJ1-2; D not certain. Trimming removed 10 bases from V and 4 bases from J, with 13 bases in between. CDR3 length: 12 amino acids. CDR1 and CDR2 (germline): LNHDA, SQIVND (reference sequence).

The chain joins TRBV5-6 to TRBJ1-5; D unresolved. The CDR3 loop spans 15 amino acids. With 2 bases removed from V and 1 base from J, the gap between germline ends came to 10 bases. Germline CDR1 is SGHDT and CDR2 is YYEEEE. In DNA form, the CDR3 reads TGTGCCAGCAGCTTCACTGGTGGAAGCAATCAGCCCCAGCATTTT. Its protein product is CASSFTGGSNQPQHF. Full variable domain (rest looked up from reference TRBV5-6 and TRBJ1-5): DAGVTQSPTHLIKTRGQQVTLRCSPKSGHDTVSWYQQALGQGPQFIFQYYEEEERQRGNFPDRFSGHQFPNYSSELNVNALLLGDSALYLCASSFTGGSNQPQHFGDGTRLSIL.

This chain's CDR3 is CASSLTGTVNYGYTF. The DNA of the CDR3 is TGTGCCAGCAGCTTAACCGGGACAGTAAACTATGGCTACACCTTC. This chain joins TRBV7-8 and TRBJ1-2, with TRBD1 identical over 7 bases. The ends lost 2 bases at V and 2 bases at J; junction bases unmatched: 5. This CDR3 contains 15 residues. Germline V gene lookup returns CDR1 SGHVS and CDR2 FQNEAQ.

This rearrangement joins TRBV5-5 to TRBJ2-3; 7 bases are a match to TRBD1. Trimming at V came to 4 bases and at J to 2 bases, leaving 4 bases not matched to a gene. The length of the CDR3 is 14 residues. The germline V gene encodes CDR1 SGHKS and CDR2 YYEKEE (reference sequence). In nucleotides, the CDR3 is TGTGCCAGCAGCACGGGACAGTCCACAGATACGCAGTATTTT. This sequence encodes CASSTGQSTDTQYF.

The chain has TRBV5-6 and TRBJ1-2, with TRBD1 identical over 9 bases. V was clipped by 4 bases and J by 5 bases; unmatched bases: 12. From germline, CDR1 is SGHDT and CDR2 YYEEEE. This CDR3 comprises 16 residues. CDR3 nucleotide sequence: TGTGCCAGCAGCCATCCCCGGGACAGGGTTTTTTATGGCTACACCTTC. Its translation is CASSHPRDRVFYGYTF.

Regarding this clone: Other DNA sequences in this sample translate to the same CDR3. The chain carries TRBV10-3 and TRBJ2-5; maybe TRBD1 (6 bases). CDR1 and CDR2 (germline): ENHRY, SYGVKD. The CDR3 extends over 12 amino acids. Deletions cut 6 bases from V and 4 bases from J, with 9 bases between. CDR3 amino acids: CAISQGLETQYF. The DNA of the CDR3 is TGTGCCATCAGCCAGGGGTTAGAGACCCAGTACTTC.

The gene calls are TRBV29-1 and TRBJ2-7; 8 nucleotides line up with TRBD2. Per the germline V gene, CDR1 is SQVTM and CDR2 is ANQGSEA. V dropped 6 bases and J dropped 2; count of bases not matched to a gene: 9. This CDR3 is built from 14 residues. CDR3 amino acids: CSVSLAGTTYEQYF. The CDR3 nucleotides are TGCAGCGTCTCCTTAGCGGGAACTACCTACGAGCAGTACTTC.

The chain carries TRBV6-5 and TRBJ2-7; the D call may be TRBD1 or TRBD2 (5 bases each). CDR1 is MNHEY, CDR2 SVGAGI, per germline. With 5 bases removed from V and 4 bases from J, the gap between germline ends came to 12 bases. The CDR3 contains 13 residues. The CDR3 DNA follows: TGTGCCAGCAGTACGGGGCGCGGTTACGAGCAGTACTTC. Translating gives CASSTGRGYEQYF.

This chain joins TRBV7-9 and TRBJ2-2; 7 nucleotides agree with TRBD1. Germline V gives CDR1 SEHNR, CDR2 FQNEAQ (reference sequence). The CDR3 consists of 17 residues. The V segment lost 5 bases and the J segment 2 bases; nucleotides outside the gene matches: 11. CDR3 in amino acids: CASSPQGTSDNTGELFF. The CDR3 DNA sequence: TGTGCCAGCAGCCCACAGGGGACCTCAGACAACACCGGGGAGCTGTTTTTT.

The chain couples TRBV18 to TRBJ1-2; D is undetermined. Trimming removed 6 bases from V and 5 bases from J, with 16 bases in between. The CDR3 consists of 14 residues. Germline loops: CDR1 KGHSH, CDR2 LQKENI. CDR3 loop: CASSPNGRAYGYTF. DNA of the CDR3: TGTGCCAGCTCCCCTAATGGTCGGGCTTATGGCTACACCTTC.

V and J are TRBV7-9 and TRBJ1-5; D is undetermined. The germline V and J ends were trimmed by 5 bases and 0 bases, with 11 bases remaining between them. This CDR3 has 15 residues. CDR1 SEHNR and CDR2 FQNEAQ come from the germline V gene (reference sequence). This chain's CDR3 is CASSPAGSSNQPQHF. CDR3 DNA sequence: TGTGCCAGCAGCCCGGCGGGAAGTAGCAATCAGCCCCAGCATTTT. Complete variable domain (other parts from reference TRBV7-9 and TRBJ1-5): DTGVSQNPRHKITKRGQNVTFRCDPISEHNRLYWYRQTLGQGPEFLTYFQNEAQLEKSRLLSDRFSAERPKGSFSTLEIQRTEQGDSAMYLCASSPAGSSNQPQHFGDGTRLSIL.

The V call is TRBV30, the J call TRBJ2-7, with 7 bases identical to TRBD1. CDR1 and CDR2 from the germline V gene are GTSNPN and SVGIG (reference sequence). V shed 8 bases, J shed 0 bases, and the junction held 7 bases outside the gene matches. The CDR3 runs to 13 residues. In nucleotides, the CDR3 is TGTGCCCTGGGGGACAGACTCTCCTACGAGCAGTACTTC. Translated, it gives CALGDRLSYEQYF.

Remarks on this clone: Other nucleotide sequences from this sample produce the same CDR3. V usage is TRBV6-5 and J usage is TRBJ1-5; TRBD1 aligns across 7 bases. The germline CDR1 and CDR2 sequences are MNHEY and SVGAGI. The CDR3 has 14 residues. The J segment lost 1 base and the V segment lost 6 bases, leaving 3 bases of the junction unmatched. DNA for the CDR3: TGTGCCAGCAGCTCGACAGGGAGCAATCAGCCCCAGCATTTT. Translating gives CASSSTGSNQPQHF.